This T cell receptor (beta chain) was recorded in a study of Graves' ophthalmopathy and Graves' hyperthyroidism. Trimming left V 3 bases short and J 4 bases short, with 12 bases between. The CDR3 has 15 residues. Germline V lookup: CDR1 SGHTA, CDR2 FQGNSA. The study recruited hyperthyroidism patients aged 18 to 65 who were newly diagnosed, under 2 months' duration. If patients had other autoimmune diseases, uncontrolled infections, pregnancy or lactation, they were excluded. It was on clinical symptoms, serum thyroxine, TRAb, thyroid ultrasound and orbital computed tomography that diagnosis relied. This clonotype came up many times. Amplification of TCR beta CDR3 regions used RNA transcripts. HTBI primers primed a first-round RT-PCR, and a second-round multiplex PCR followed. TCRdb re-analysed the multiplex PCR reads in MiXCR, keeping a single row per CDR3 protein. The data contain hundreds of thousands of distinct CDR3 sequences, 20% to 25% of them seen just once; the ten biggest clones take up roughly 6.9%.

The chain has TRBV7-2 and TRBJ2-2; D tentatively reads TRBD1 or TRBD2 (5 bases each). The sequenced sample was peripheral blood. The clonotype comes from a woman aged 18-29 years with stable Graves' hyperthyroidism. Some clones in this sample may be carry-over from other donors' samples. DNA of the CDR3: TGTGCCAGCAGCTTCGACAGTGGGGGCACCGGGGAGCTGTTTTTT. It specifies CASSFDSGGTGELFF.